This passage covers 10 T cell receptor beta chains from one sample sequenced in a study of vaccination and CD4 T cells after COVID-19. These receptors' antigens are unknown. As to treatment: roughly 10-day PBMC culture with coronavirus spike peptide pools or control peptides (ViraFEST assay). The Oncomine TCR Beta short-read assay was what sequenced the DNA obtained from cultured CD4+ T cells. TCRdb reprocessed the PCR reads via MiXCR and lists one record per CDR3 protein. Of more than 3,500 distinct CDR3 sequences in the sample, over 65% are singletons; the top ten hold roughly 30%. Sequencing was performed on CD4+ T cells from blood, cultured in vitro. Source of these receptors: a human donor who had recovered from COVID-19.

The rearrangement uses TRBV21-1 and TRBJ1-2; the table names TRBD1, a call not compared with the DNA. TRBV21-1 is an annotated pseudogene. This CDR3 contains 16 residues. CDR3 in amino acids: CASSKEGDRVGMRYTF. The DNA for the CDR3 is TGTGCCAGCAGCAAAGAAGGGGACAGGGTAGGAATGCGCTACACCTTC.

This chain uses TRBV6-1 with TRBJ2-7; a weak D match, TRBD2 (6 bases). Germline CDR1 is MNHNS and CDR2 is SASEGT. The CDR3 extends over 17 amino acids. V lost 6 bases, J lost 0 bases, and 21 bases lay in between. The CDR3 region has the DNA TGTGCCAGCAGCCGCCCTCGGGGGTCCGCTAGCTCCTACGAGCAGTACTTC. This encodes CASSRPRGSASSYEQYF.

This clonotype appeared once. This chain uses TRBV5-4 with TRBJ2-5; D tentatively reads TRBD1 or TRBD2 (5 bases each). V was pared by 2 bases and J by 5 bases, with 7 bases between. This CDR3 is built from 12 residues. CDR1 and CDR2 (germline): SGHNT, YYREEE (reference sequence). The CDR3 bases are TGTGCCAGCAGCTTCTGGGGGGAGACCCAGTACTTC. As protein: CASSFWGETQYF.

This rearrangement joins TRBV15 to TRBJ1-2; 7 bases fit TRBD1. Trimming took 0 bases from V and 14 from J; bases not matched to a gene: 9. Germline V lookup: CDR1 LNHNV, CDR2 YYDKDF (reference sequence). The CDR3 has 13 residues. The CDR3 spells CATSRDLEGARTF. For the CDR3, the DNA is TGTGCCACCAGCAGAGATCTGGAGGGGGCAAGGACCTTC.

CDR3 DNA: TGCAGTGCTAGAGTGGACAGCAATCAGCCCCAGCATTTT. As protein: CSARVDSNQPQHF. V usage is TRBV20-1 and J usage is TRBJ1-5, with no clear D. Trimming stripped 1 base from V and 1 base from J, with 5 bases between. Per the germline V gene, CDR1 is DFQATT and CDR2 is SNEGSKA (reference sequence). This CDR3 contains 13 residues.

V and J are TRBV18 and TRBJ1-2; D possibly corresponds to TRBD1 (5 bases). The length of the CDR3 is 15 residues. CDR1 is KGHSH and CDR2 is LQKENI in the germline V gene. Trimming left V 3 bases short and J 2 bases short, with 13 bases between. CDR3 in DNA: TGTGCCAGCTCACCGTCGCCGGGACCGAACTATGGCTACACCTTC. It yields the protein CASSPSPGPNYGYTF.

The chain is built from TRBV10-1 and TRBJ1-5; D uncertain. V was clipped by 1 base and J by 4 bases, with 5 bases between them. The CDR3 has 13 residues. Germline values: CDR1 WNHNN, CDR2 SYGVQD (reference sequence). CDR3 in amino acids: CASSEFSNQPQHF. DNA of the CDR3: TGCGCCAGCAGTGAGTTCAGTAATCAGCCCCAGCATTTT.

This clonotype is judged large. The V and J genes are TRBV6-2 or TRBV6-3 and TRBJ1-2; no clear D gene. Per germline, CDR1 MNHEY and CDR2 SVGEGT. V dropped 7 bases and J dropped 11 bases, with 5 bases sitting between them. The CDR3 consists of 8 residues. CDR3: CASTQYTF. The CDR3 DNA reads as TGTGCCAGCACCCAATACACCTTC.

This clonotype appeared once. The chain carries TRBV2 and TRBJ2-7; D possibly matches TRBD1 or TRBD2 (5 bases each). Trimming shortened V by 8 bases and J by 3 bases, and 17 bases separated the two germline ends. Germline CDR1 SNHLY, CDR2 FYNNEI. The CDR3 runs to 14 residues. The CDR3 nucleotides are TGTGCCAGCTTTGAGGGACGACCCAGCTACGAGCAGTACTTC. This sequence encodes CASFEGRPSYEQYF. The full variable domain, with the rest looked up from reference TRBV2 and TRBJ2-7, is EPEVTQTPSHQVTQMGQEVILRCVPISNHLYFYWYRQILGQKVEFLVSFYNNEISEKSEIFDDQFSVERPDGSNFTLKIRSTKLEDSAMYFCASFEGRPSYEQYFGPGTRLTVT.

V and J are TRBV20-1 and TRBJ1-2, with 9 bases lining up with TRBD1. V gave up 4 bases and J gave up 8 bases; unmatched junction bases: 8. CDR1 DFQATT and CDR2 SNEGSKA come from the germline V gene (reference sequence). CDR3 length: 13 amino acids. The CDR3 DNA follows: TGCAGTGCTAAGACAGGGGGATTCGGCGGCTACACCTTC. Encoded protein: CSAKTGGFGGYTF.